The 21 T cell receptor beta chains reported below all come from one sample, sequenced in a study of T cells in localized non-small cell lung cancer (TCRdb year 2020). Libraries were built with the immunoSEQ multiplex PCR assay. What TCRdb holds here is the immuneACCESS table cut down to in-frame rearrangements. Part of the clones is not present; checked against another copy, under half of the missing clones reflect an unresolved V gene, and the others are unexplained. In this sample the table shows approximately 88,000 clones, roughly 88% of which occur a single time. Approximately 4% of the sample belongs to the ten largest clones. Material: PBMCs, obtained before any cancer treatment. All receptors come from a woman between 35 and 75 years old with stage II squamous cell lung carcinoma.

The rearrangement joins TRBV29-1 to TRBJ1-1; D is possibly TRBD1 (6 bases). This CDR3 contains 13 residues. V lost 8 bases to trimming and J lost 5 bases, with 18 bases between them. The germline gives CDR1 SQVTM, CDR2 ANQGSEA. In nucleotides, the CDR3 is TGCAGCTCTCCTGGGGGGGCAGGAACTGAAGCTTTCTTT. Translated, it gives CSSPGGAGTEAFF.

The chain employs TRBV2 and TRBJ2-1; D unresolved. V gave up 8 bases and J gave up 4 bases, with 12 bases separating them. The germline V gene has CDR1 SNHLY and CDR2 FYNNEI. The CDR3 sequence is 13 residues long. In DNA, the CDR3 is TGTGCCAGCGGAACGGAGCTTTACAATGAGCAGTTCTTC. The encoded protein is CASGTELYNEQFF.

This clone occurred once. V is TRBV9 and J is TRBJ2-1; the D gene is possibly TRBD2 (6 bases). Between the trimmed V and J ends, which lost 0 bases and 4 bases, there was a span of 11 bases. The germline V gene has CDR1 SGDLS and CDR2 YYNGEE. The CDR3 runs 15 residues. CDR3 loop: CASSVVGGGYNEQFF. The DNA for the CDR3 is TGTGCCAGCAGCGTAGTGGGGGGAGGTTACAATGAGCAGTTCTTC. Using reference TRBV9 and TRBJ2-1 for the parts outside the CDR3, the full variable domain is DSGVTQTPKHLITATGQRVTLRCSPRSGDLSVYWYQQSLDQGLQFLIQYYNGEERAKGNILERFSAQQFPDLHSELNLSSLELGDSALYFCASSVVGGGYNEQFFGPGTRLTVL.

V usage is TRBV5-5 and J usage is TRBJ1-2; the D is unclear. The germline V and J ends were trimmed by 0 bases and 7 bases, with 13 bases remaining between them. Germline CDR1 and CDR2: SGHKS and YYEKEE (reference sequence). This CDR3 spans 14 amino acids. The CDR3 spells CASSLAGVSSGYTF. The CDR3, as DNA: TGTGCCAGCAGCTTGGCCGGGGTTTCGAGTGGCTACACCTTC.

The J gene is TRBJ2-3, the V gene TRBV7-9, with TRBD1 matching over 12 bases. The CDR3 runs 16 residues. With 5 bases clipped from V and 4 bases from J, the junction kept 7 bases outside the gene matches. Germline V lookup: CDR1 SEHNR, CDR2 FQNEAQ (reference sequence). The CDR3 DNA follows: TGTGCCAGCAGCCTACGGGACAGGGGGCTAGCAGATACGCAGTATTTT. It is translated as CASSLRDRGLADTQYF.

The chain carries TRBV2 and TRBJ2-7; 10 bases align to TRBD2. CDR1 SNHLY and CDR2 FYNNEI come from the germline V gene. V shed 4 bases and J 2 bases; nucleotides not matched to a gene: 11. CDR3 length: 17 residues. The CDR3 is CASSVERGGLITYEQYF. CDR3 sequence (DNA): TGTGCCAGCAGTGTAGAGCGGGGGGGCCTTATAACCTACGAGCAGTACTTC.

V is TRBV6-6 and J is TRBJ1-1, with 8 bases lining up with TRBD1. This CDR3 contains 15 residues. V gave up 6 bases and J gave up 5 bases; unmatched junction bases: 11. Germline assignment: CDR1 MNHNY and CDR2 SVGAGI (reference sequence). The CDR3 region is CASRAGGKVWTEAFF. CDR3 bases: TGTGCCAGCAGAGCAGGGGGCAAGGTTTGGACTGAAGCTTTCTTT.

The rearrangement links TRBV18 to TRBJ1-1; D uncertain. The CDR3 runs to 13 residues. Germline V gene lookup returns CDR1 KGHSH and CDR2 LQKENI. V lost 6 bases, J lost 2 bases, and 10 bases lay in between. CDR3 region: CASSTAQNTEAFF. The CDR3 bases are TGTGCCAGCTCCACCGCCCAAAACACTGAAGCTTTCTTT.

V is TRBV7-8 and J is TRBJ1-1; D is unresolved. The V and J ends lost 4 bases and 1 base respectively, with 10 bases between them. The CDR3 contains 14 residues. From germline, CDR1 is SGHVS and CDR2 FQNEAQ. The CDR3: CASSSRETNTEAFF. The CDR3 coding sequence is TGTGCCAGCAGCTCCCGGGAAACGAACACTGAAGCTTTCTTT.

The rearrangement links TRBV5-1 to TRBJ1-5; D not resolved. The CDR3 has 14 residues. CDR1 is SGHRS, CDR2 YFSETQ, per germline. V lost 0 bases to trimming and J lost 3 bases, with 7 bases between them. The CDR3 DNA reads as TGCGCCAGCAGCTTGGGTATTTCCAATCAGCCCCAGCATTTT. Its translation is CASSLGISNQPQHF.

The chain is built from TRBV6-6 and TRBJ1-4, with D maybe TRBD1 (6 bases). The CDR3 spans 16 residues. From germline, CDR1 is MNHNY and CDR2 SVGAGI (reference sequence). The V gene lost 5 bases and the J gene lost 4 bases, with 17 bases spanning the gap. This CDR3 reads CASSQTGGPSNEKLFF. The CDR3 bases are TGTGCCAGCAGTCAGACGGGGGGGCCGAGTAATGAAAAACTGTTTTTT.

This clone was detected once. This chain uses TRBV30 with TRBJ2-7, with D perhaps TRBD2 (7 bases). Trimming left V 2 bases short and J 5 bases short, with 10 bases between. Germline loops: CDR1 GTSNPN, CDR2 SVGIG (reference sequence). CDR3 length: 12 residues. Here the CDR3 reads CAWSRGGDEQYF. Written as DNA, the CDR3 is TGTGCCTGGAGTAGGGGGGGGGACGAGCAGTACTTC.

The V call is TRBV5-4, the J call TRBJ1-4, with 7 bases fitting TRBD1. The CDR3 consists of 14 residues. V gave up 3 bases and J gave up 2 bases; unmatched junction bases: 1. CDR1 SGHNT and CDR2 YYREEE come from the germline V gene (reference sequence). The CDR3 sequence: CASSSGQTNEKLFF. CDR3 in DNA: TGTGCCAGCAGCTCGGGACAGACTAATGAAAAACTGTTTTTT. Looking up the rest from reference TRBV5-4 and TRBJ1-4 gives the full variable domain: ETGVTQSPTHLIKTRGQQVTLRCSSQSGHNTVSWYQQALGQGPQFIFQYYREEENGRGNFPPRFSGLQFPNYSSELNVNALELDDSALYLCASSSGQTNEKLFFGSGTQLSVL.

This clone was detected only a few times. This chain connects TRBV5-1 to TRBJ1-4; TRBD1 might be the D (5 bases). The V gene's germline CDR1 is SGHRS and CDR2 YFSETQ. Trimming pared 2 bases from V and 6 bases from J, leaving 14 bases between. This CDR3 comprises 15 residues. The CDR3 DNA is TGCGCCAGCAGCTTCGCCGGGGGACGGGATGAAAAACTGTTTTTT. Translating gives CASSFAGGRDEKLFF.

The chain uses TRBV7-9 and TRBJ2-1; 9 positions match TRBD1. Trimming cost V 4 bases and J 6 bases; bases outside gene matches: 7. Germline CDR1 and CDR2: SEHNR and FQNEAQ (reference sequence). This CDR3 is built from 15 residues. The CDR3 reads CASSYGQGTPNEQFF. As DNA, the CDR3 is TGTGCCAGCAGCTACGGACAGGGGACTCCCAATGAGCAGTTCTTC. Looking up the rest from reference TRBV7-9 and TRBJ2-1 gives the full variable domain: DTGVSQNPRHKITKRGQNVTFRCDPISEHNRLYWYRQTLGQGPEFLTYFQNEAQLEKSRLLSDRFSAERPKGSFSTLEIQRTEQGDSAMYLCASSYGQGTPNEQFFGPGTRLTVL.

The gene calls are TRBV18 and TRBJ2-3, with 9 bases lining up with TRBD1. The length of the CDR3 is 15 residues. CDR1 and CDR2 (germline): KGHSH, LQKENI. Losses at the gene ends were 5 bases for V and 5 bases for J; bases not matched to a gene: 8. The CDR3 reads CASSSGTGSKDTQYF. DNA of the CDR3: TGTGCCAGCTCATCAGGGACAGGGAGTAAAGATACGCAGTATTTT.

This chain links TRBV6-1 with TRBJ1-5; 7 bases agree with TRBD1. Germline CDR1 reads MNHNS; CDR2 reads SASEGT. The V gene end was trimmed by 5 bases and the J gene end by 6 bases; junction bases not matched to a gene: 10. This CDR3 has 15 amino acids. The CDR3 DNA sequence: TGTGCCAGCAGTTCCCAGAGGGGGCAAGGTCAGCCCCAGCATTTT. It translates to CASSSQRGQGQPQHF.

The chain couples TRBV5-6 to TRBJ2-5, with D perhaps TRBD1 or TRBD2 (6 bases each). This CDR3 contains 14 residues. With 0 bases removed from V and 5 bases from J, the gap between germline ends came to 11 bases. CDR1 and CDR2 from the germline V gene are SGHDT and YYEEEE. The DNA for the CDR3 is TGTGCCAGCAGCTTGGCCTTGGGGGGCGAGACCCAGTACTTC. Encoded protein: CASSLALGGETQYF.

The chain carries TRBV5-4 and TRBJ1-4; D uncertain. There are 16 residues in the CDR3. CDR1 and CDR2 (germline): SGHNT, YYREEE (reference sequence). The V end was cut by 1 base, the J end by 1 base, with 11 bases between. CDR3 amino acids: CASSLRLGKTNEKLFF. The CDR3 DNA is TGTGCCAGCAGCTTGAGATTGGGGAAAACTAATGAAAAACTGTTTTTT.

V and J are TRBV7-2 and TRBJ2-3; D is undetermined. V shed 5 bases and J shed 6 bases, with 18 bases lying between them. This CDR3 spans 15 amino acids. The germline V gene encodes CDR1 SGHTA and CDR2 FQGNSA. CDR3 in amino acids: CASSPRASLRDTQYF. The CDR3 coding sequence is TGTGCCAGCAGCCCCCGGGCCTCTTTAAGGGATACGCAGTATTTT. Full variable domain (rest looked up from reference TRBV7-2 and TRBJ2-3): GAGVSQSPSNKVTEKGKDVELRCDPISGHTALYWYRQSLGQGLEFLIYFQGNSAPDKSGLPSDRFSAERTGGSVSTLTIQRTQQEDSAVYLCASSPRASLRDTQYFGPGTRLTVL.

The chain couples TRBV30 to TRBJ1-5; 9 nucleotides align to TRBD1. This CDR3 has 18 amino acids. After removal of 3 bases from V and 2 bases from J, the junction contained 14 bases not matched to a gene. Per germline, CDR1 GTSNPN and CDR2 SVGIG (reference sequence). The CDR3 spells CAWSSTGGGHMGNQPQHF. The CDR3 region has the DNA TGTGCCTGGAGCTCGACAGGGGGTGGCCATATGGGCAATCAGCCCCAGCATTTT. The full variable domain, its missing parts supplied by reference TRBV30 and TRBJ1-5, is SQTIHQWPATLVQPVGSPLSLECTVEGTSNPNLYWYRQAAGRGLQLLFYSVGIGQISSEVPQNLSASRPQDRQFILSSKKLLLSDSGFYLCAWSSTGGGHMGNQPQHFGDGTRLSIL.